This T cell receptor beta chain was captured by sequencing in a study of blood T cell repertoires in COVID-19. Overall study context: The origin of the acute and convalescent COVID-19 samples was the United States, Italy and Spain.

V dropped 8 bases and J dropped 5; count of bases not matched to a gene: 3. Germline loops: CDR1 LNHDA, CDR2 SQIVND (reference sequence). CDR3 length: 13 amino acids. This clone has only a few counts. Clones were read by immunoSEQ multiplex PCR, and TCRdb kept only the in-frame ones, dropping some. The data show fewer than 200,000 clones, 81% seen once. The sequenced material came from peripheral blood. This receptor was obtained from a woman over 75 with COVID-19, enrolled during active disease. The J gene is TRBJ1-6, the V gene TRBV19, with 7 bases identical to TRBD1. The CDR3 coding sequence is TGTGCCAGTCGACAGGGAAATAATTCACCCCTCCACTTT. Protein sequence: CASRQGNNSPLHF.